The 31 T cell receptor beta chains reported below all come from one sample, sequenced in a study of tumor-infiltrating lymphocytes in primary liver carcinoma. Reverse transcription of about 500 ng total RNA with a constant-region primer produced TCR beta cDNA. Three nested multiplex PCR rounds of slightly modified ARM-PCR generated TCR beta libraries. The first two PCR rounds, approximately 10 cycles each, used TRBV1-TRBV30 forward primers and a C-beta reverse primer. TCRdb re-derived calls from the multiplex PCR reads in MiXCR, one entry per CDR3 protein. The sample contains around 210,000 distinct CDR3 sequences, roughly 61% of which appear only once. Both blood RNA, taken from unsorted whole blood, and germline DNA were extracted. Material for sequencing was peripheral blood. The receptors originated from a woman in her sixties with primary liver carcinoma and hepatitis B virus infection.

For this clonotype: Compared with germline, one end of the junction differs, possibly owing to a read error. The V call is TRBV11-2, the J call TRBJ2-1, with no clear D. Germline CDR1 reads SGHAT; CDR2 reads FQNNGV. The CDR3 runs to 13 residues. The CDR3 region is CASSLDLLYERFF. The CDR3 DNA follows: TGTGCTAGCAGCTTAGATCTTTTGTATGAGCGGTTCTTC.

A note on this clonotype: Given the absence of the conserved phenylalanine or tryptophan at the CDR3 end, a read error is likely. The rearrangement joins TRBV10-2 to TRBJ2-7, with 7 bases fitting TRBD1. Germline trimming cut 6 bases from V and 8 bases from J; bases unmatched to any gene: 16. CDR3 length: 15 amino acids. The germline V gene encodes CDR1 WSHSY and CDR2 SAAADI. The DNA of the CDR3 is TGCGCCAGCAGGACCCGACAGGGAGTCCTCGACAAGCAGTACCTC. This translates into CASRTRQGVLDKQYL.

As for this clonotype: This CDR3 is missing its conserved last phenylalanine or tryptophan, likely due to a read error. CDR3 nucleotides: TGTGCCAGCAGCTTAGCCGGGACTAGCGGGCTCAGAGCCCACAATGAGCAGTTCTCC. Amino acids: CASSLAGTSGLRAHNEQFS. The V call is TRBV7-9, the J call TRBJ2-1; 12 bases agree with TRBD2. The trim removed 0 bases at V and 5 bases at J, leaving 11 bases unmatched. Germline V gene sequence: CDR1 SEHNR, CDR2 FQNEAQ (reference sequence). The length of the CDR3 is 19 residues.

This chain uses TRBV6-5 with TRBJ2-7; D is possibly TRBD2 (6 bases). Germline CDR1 MNHEY, CDR2 SVGAGI. The CDR3 loop spans 14 amino acids. CDR3 region: CDSSYSEGVSEQYF. The CDR3 DNA is TGTGACAGTAGTTACTCGGAGGGAGTTAGCGAGCAGTACTTC.

Turning to this clonotype: The final CDR3 position lacks the conserved phenylalanine or tryptophan, pointing to a likely read error. The DNA is omitted, as the CDR3 cannot be located on it reliably, and the CDR3 follows TCRdb's listing. This CDR3 reads CASSPATYSNQPHHL. V usage is TRBV6-1 and J usage is TRBJ1-5. Counting both end residues, the CDR3 totals 15 amino acids. Germline V gene data show CDR1 as MNHNS and CDR2 as SASEGT.

In regard to this clonotype: A read error is possible here, since a much larger clone lies one base away. The chain links TRBV6-1 to TRBJ2-7, with a weak D call TRBD1 (5 bases). Germline CDR1 reads MNHNS; CDR2 reads SASEGT. The CDR3 contains 14 residues. In DNA, the CDR3 is TGTGTCAGCAGTGAAATTTCAGGGAACTACGAGCAGTACTTC. Its protein product is CVSSEISGNYEQYF.

Concerning this clonotype: A read error may account for a junction end that differs from germline. The V and J genes are TRBV18 and TRBJ2-3, with D possibly being TRBD1 (5 bases). This CDR3 spans 13 amino acids. In germline, CDR1 is KGHSH, CDR2 LQKENI. The CDR3 DNA is TGTACCAGCGAACAGGTTCGTGAAGATACGCAGTATTTT. It codes for CTSEQVREDTQYF.

CDR3 sequence (DNA): TGTGCCAGCAGCTACCTACGGGGCGGAAACACCGGGGAGCTGTTTTTT. Its translation is CASSYLRGGNTGELFF. The J gene is TRBJ2-2, the V gene TRBV11-1; D is perhaps TRBD1 or TRBD2 (5 bases each). The V gene's germline CDR1 is SGHAT and CDR2 FQDESV (reference sequence). The CDR3 runs 16 residues. V lost 4 bases to trimming and J lost 2 bases, with 14 bases between them.

As concerns this clonotype: An end of the junction differs from the germline gene, which may be a read error. This chain links TRBV12-3 or TRBV12-4 with TRBJ1-6; D possibly corresponds to TRBD1 (6 bases). The CDR3 runs 13 residues. This CDR3 reads CANSSRGGSPLHF. CDR3 DNA sequence: TGTGCCAACAGTTCAAGGGGGGGTTCACCCCTCCACTTT.

Remarks on this clonotype: One end of the junction does not line up with germline, which may come from a read error. This rearrangement joins TRBV6-5 to TRBJ2-7; a weak D match, TRBD1 (6 bases). Germline CDR1 MNHEY, CDR2 SVGAGI. The CDR3 spans 16 residues. Here the CDR3 DNA reads TGTGCTAGCAGTTGCTCGACGGAGACAGGTTCCTACGAGCGGTACTTC. Residues: CASSCSTETGSYERYF.

The rearrangement joins TRBV30 to TRBJ1-5; TRBD1 matches 7 bases. This CDR3 comprises 13 residues. CDR1 is GTSNPN, CDR2 SVGIG, per germline (reference sequence). Trimming took 4 bases from V and 7 from J; bases not matched to a gene: 7. The CDR3 sequence is CAWTHPRGQPQHF. CDR3 DNA: TGTGCCTGGACCCATCCCAGGGGGCAGCCCCAGCATTTT.

Points on this clonotype: An end of the junction differs from the germline gene, which may be a read error. The chain employs TRBV11-2 and TRBJ2-3; 9 bases line up with TRBD2. The germline CDR1 and CDR2 sequences are SGHAT and FQNNGV. The CDR3 is 17 residues long. In DNA, the CDR3 is TGTGTCAGCTCCTCGGTAGCGGGAGTTCCTAGCACAGATACGCAGTATTTT. Translated: CVSSSVAGVPSTDTQYF.

Concerning this clonotype: One end of the junction does not line up with germline, which may come from a read error. The rearrangement joins TRBV11-2 to TRBJ1-1; D is possibly TRBD1 (5 bases). CDR3 length: 13 amino acids. Germline assignment: CDR1 SGHAT and CDR2 FQNNGV. As DNA, the CDR3 is TGTGCCAACAGCTTTCATGGTGGGACTGCAGCTTCCTTT. This gives the protein CANSFHGGTAASF. Supplemented by reference TRBV11-2 and TRBJ1-1, the full variable domain reads EAGVAQSPRYKIIEKRQSVAFWCNPISGHATLYWYQQILGQGPKLLIQFQNNGVVDDSQLPKDRFSAERLKGVDSTLKIQPAKLEDSAVYLCANSFHGGTAASFGQGTRLTVV.

This clonotype was seen just once. Sequence at one end of the junction differs from germline and may be a read error. V usage is TRBV7-9 and J usage is TRBJ1-2; unclear D gene. Germline CDR1 reads SEHNR; CDR2 reads FQNEAQ (reference sequence). The CDR3 runs to 13 residues. The CDR3 here is CTSSPRVNYGYTF. For the CDR3, the DNA is TGTACCAGCAGCCCGAGGGTAAACTATGGCTACACCTTC. The variable domain in full, completed from reference TRBV7-9 and TRBJ1-2, reads DTGVSQNPRHKITKRGQNVTFRCDPISEHNRLYWYRQTLGQGPEFLTYFQNEAQLEKSRLLSDRFSAERPKGSFSTLEIQRTEQGDSAMYLCTSSPRVNYGYTFGSGTRLTVV.

Many counts were recorded for this clonotype. V gene TRBV11-2 combines with J gene TRBJ2-2; possible D gene TRBD2, 5 bases. This CDR3 has 16 residues. Trimming removed 1 base at V and 4 bases at J, with 13 bases between. Germline loops: CDR1 SGHAT, CDR2 FQNNGV. CDR3 amino acids: CASSLGWRRGTGELFF. CDR3 nucleotides: TGTGCCAGCAGCTTAGGATGGAGGCGAGGCACCGGGGAGCTGTTTTTT.

In regard to this clonotype: This CDR3 fails to terminate in the conserved phenylalanine or tryptophan, so it likely reflects a read error. The V gene is TRBV5-5, the J gene TRBJ2-7; TRBD2 is a possible D gene (5 bases). V lost 0 bases and J 9 bases, leaving 19 bases between the germline ends. The CDR3 spans 15 residues. Germline-derived CDR1 and CDR2 are SGHKS and YYEKEE (reference sequence). DNA for the CDR3: TGTGCCAGCAGCTTGGACCCGGGATCCCAACTCCGGCAGTACCTC. This encodes CASSLDPGSQLRQYL.

The chain couples TRBV11-2 to TRBJ2-3, with D hard to call. Germline CDR1 reads SGHAT; CDR2 reads FQNNGV. The CDR3 extends over 16 amino acids. Trimming cost V 0 bases and J 5 bases, with 15 bases left between them. The CDR3 protein is CASSLEGSRAVDTQYF. Written as DNA, the CDR3 is TGTGCCAGCAGCTTAGAGGGCTCTAGAGCTGTAGATACGCAGTATTTT.

In its sample, this clonotype was seen once. The CDR3 reads CASSLAQGKATDTQYF. The CDR3 DNA reads TGTGCCAGCAGCCTCGCCCAGGGCAAGGCCACAGATACGCAGTATTTT. The chain links TRBV11-1 to TRBJ2-3; D may be TRBD1 (5 bases). This CDR3 has 16 residues. V lost 5 bases, J lost 2 bases, and 17 bases lay in between. From germline, CDR1 is SGHAT and CDR2 FQDESV (reference sequence). The full variable domain, its missing parts supplied by reference TRBV11-1 and TRBJ2-3, is EAEVAQSPRYKITEKSQAVAFWCDPISGHATLYWYRQILGQGPELLVQFQDESVVDDSQLPKDRFSAERLKGVDSTLKIQPAELGDSAMYLCASSLAQGKATDTQYFGPGTRLTVL.

This clonotype was seen a few times. A much larger clone sits a single nucleotide away, making a read error possible. The chain is built from TRBV6-1 and TRBJ2-7; 11 bases are shared with TRBD2. V trimming: 2 bases; J trimming: 5 bases; junction bases outside the gene matches: 2. Germline V gene data show CDR1 as MNHNS and CDR2 as SASEGT. The CDR3 covers 14 residues. The CDR3, as DNA: TGTGCCAGCAGTGAAACTAGCGGGAGCGACGAGCAGTACTTC. This encodes CASSETSGSDEQYF.

This clonotype was seen only a few times. J is TRBJ1-1 and V is TRBV10-2; TRBD1 is a possible D gene (5 bases). V lost 7 bases, J lost 1 base, and 10 bases lay in between. This CDR3 comprises 13 residues. CDR1 WSHSY and CDR2 SAAADI come from the germline V gene. CDR3 DNA sequence: TGCGCCAGCATCAGGGCCCAGAACACTGAAGCTTTCTTT. Amino acids: CASIRAQNTEAFF.

Points on this clonotype: The germline gene is not matched at one end of the junction; a read error may be the cause. The rearrangement links TRBV11-2 to TRBJ2-1, with D hard to call. There are 13 residues in the CDR3. Germline values: CDR1 SGHAT, CDR2 FQNNGV. CDR3 bases: TGCGTCAGCAGCTTAAGGCAGTACAATGAGCAGTTCTTC. Residues: CVSSLRQYNEQFF.

In the case of this clonotype: The CDR3 does not end in the conserved phenylalanine or tryptophan, so this is likely a read error. The gene calls are TRBV6-1 and TRBJ1-1; D not certain. Looked up from germline, CDR1 is MNHNS and CDR2 is SASEGT. The V gene lost 5 bases and the J gene lost 3 bases, with 10 bases spanning the gap. The CDR3 covers 13 residues. The CDR3: CASSSYRDTEAFI. The DNA of the CDR3 is TGTGCCAGCAGTTCCTACAGAGACACTGAAGCTTTCATT.

The chain couples TRBV11-3 to TRBJ2-3; 14 nucleotides match TRBD2. The CDR3 is made up of 17 amino acids. Germline-derived CDR1 and CDR2 are SGHNT and YENEEA. Unmatched junction bases numbered 12, after V lost 7 bases and J lost 6 bases. As DNA, the CDR3 is TGTGCCAGCAACTTCGAGGGACTAGCGGGAGTAACGGATACGCAGTATTTT. Its translation is CASNFEGLAGVTDTQYF.

With regard to this clonotype: A junction boundary mismatches the germline segment, possibly from a read error. The V gene is TRBV14, the J gene TRBJ2-1, with TRBD1 matching over 8 bases. Germline V gene data show CDR1 as SGHDN and CDR2 as FVKESK. The CDR3 is 15 amino acids. The CDR3 bases are TGTGCCAGCAACCAAGGGCAGGGGGCGTACAATGAGCAGTTCTTC. This sequence encodes CASNQGQGAYNEQFF. Looking up the rest from reference TRBV14 and TRBJ2-1 gives the full variable domain: EAGVTQFPSHSVIEKGQTVTLRCDPISGHDNLYWYRRVMGKEIKFLLHFVKESKQDESGMPNNRFLAERTGGTYSTLKVQPAELEDSGVYFCASNQGQGAYNEQFFGPGTRLTVL.

Turning to this clonotype: As the CDR3 is not closed by the conserved phenylalanine or tryptophan, this likely results from a read error. The DNA is omitted, as the CDR3 cannot be located on it reliably, and the CDR3 follows TCRdb's listing. This rearrangement joins TRBV11-2 to TRBJ2-2. The CDR3 numbers 13 amino acids, ends counted. Looked up from germline, CDR1 is SGHAT and CDR2 is FQNNGV. The CDR3 loop is CASSLDRTGELSL.

In regard to this clonotype: One junction end does not reproduce the germline sequence, and a read error may be involved. The rearrangement uses TRBV11-3 and TRBJ2-6; D remains ambiguous. CDR3 length: 18 amino acids. Germline V lookup: CDR1 SGHNT, CDR2 YENEEA. The CDR3 DNA sequence: TGTGCTAGCAGCCCTCGGTTGAGGCTTTACTCTAGGGCCAACCTCCTGACTTTC. The encoded protein is CASSPRLRLYSRANLLTF.

With respect to this clonotype: A much larger clone differs from this one at a single base, so this may be a read error. The CDR3 nucleotides read TGTGCCAGCAGTTTACTCGGGTCTGGGACCAACGTCCTGACTTTC. It encodes CASSLLGSGTNVLTF. The chain carries TRBV28 and TRBJ2-6; D remains unclear. This CDR3 has 15 amino acids. Germline V CDR1 and CDR2: MDHEN, SYDVKM.

As concerns this clonotype: A much larger clone sits a single nucleotide away, making a read error possible. The chain joins TRBV12-3 or TRBV12-4 to TRBJ2-1, with no clear D. The CDR3 is made up of 14 amino acids. The chain's CDR3 is CASSPLTIENAQFF. The CDR3 region has the DNA TGTGCCAGCAGTCCCCTGACGATTGAGAATGCGCAGTTCTTC.

V and J are TRBV5-4 and TRBJ2-3; 8 bases line up with TRBD1. The ends lost 4 bases at V and 4 bases at J; junction bases unmatched: 8. The CDR3 totals 15 residues. Germline loops: CDR1 SGHNT, CDR2 YYREEE (reference sequence). CDR3 nucleotide sequence: TGTGCCAGCAGCAACACAGGGGGTCTCGCAGATACGCAGTATTTT. Its translation: CASSNTGGLADTQYF.

This clonotype has just one count. The V call is TRBV4-2, the J call TRBJ1-1; D is undetermined. V was trimmed by 7 bases and J by 12 bases, leaving 21 bases between them. Per the germline V gene, CDR1 is LGHNA and CDR2 is YNFKEQ. There are 13 residues in the CDR3. The CDR3 nucleotides are TGTGCCAGCAACCGAAGAGGCGGGCAGGAAACTTTCTTT. It is translated as CASNRRGGQETFF.

V and J are TRBV5-6 and TRBJ2-5; no firm D call. This CDR3 is built from 13 residues. Trimming removed 1 base from V and 3 bases from J, with 7 bases in between. In germline, CDR1 is SGHDT, CDR2 YYEEEE. The CDR3 spells CASSLWFEETQYF. DNA for the CDR3: TGTGCCAGCAGCTTGTGGTTCGAAGAGACCCAGTACTTC.